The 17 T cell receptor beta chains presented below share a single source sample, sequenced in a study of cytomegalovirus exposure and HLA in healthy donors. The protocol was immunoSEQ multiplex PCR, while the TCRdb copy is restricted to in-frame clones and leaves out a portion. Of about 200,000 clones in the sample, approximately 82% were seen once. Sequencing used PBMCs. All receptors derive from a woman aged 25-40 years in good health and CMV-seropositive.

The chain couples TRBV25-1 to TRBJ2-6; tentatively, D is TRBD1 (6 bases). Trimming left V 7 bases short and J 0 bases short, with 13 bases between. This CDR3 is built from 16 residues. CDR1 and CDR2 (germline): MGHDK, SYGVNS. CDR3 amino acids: CASTTGQGSGANVLTF. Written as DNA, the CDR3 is TGTGCCAGCACAACAGGGCAGGGCTCTGGGGCCAACGTCCTGACTTTC. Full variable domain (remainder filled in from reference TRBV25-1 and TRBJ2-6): EADIYQTPRYLVIGTGKKITLECSQTMGHDKMYWYQQDPGMELHLIHYSYGVNSTEKGDLSSESTVSRIRTEHFPLTLESARPSHTSQYLCASTTGQGSGANVLTFGAGSRLTVL.

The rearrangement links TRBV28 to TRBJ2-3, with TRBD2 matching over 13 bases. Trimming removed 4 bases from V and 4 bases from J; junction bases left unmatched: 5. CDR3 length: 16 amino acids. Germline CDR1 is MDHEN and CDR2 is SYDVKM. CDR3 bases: TGTGCCAGCAGTTCCCAACTAGCGGGAGGGGCAGATACGCAGTATTTT. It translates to CASSSQLAGGADTQYF.

The CDR3 spells CAWSGQGQMNTEAFF. In DNA, the CDR3 is TGTGCCTGGAGTGGACAGGGACAAATGAACACTGAAGCTTTCTTT. The chain links TRBV30 to TRBJ1-1, with 7 bases matching TRBD1. Germline V gene sequence: CDR1 GTSNPN, CDR2 SVGIG (reference sequence). The CDR3 totals 15 residues. The J segment lost 0 bases and the V segment lost 1 base, leaving 5 bases of the junction unmatched.

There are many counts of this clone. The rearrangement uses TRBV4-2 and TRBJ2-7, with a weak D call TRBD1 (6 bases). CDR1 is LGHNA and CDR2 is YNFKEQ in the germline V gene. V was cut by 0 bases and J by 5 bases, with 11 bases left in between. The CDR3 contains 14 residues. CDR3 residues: CASSQDIGGNEQYF. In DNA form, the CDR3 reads TGTGCCAGCAGCCAAGATATAGGGGGAAACGAGCAGTACTTC.

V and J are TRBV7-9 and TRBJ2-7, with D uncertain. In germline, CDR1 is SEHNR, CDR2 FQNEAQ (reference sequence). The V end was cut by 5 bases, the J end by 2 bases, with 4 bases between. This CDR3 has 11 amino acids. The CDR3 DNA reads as TGTGCCAGCAGCCGTACCTACGAGCAGTACTTC. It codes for CASSRTYEQYF.

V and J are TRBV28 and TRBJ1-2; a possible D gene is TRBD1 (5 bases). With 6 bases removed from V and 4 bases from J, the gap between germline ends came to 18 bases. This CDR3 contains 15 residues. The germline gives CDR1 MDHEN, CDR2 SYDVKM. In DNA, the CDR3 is TGTGCCAGCAGACACGTAGTGGAGGGGCCCTATGGCTACACCTTC. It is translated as CASRHVVEGPYGYTF.

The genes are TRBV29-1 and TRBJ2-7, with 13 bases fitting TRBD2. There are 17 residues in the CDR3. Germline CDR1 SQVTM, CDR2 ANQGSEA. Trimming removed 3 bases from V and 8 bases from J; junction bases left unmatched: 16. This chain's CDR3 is CSVEGLAGTYNPYKQYF. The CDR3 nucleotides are TGCAGCGTTGAGGGACTAGCGGGGACTTATAATCCTTATAAGCAGTACTTC.

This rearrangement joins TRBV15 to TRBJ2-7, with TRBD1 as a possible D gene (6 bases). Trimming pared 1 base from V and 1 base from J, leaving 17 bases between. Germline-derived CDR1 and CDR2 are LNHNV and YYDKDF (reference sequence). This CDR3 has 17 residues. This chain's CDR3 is CATSRGVEGGWSYEQYF. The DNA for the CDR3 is TGTGCCACCAGCAGAGGTGTAGAAGGGGGATGGTCCTACGAGCAGTACTTC. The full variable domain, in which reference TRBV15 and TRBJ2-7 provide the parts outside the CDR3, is DAMVIQNPRYQVTQFGKPVTLSCSQTLNHNVMYWYQQKSSQAPKLLFHYYDKDFNNEADTPDNFQSRRPNTSFCFLDIRSPGLGDTAMYLCATSRGVEGGWSYEQYFGPGTRLTVT.

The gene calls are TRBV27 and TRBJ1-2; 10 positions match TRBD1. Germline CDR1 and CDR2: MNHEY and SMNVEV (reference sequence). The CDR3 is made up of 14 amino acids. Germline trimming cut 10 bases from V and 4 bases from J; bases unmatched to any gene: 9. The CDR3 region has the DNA TGTGCCACACGGACAGGGGGTAGGATCTATGGCTACACCTTC. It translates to CATRTGGRIYGYTF.

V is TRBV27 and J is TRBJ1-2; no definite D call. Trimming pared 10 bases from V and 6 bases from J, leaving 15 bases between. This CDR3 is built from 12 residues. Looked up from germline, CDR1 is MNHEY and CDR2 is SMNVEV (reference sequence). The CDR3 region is CATSFGGNGYTF. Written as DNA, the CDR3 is TGTGCCACCTCTTTCGGAGGGAATGGCTACACCTTC.

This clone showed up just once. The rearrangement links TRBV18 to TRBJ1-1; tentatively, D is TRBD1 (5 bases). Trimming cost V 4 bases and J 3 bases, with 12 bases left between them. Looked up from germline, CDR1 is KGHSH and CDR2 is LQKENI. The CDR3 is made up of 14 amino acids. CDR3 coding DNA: TGTGCCAGCTCACTCTCGACAGATCACACTGAAGCTTTCTTT. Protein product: CASSLSTDHTEAFF.

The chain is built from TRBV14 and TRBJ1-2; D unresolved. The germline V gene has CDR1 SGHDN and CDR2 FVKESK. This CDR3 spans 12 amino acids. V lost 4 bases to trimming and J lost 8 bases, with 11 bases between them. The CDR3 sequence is CASSPVRTGYTF. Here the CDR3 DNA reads TGTGCCAGCAGCCCAGTACGCACGGGCTACACCTTC.

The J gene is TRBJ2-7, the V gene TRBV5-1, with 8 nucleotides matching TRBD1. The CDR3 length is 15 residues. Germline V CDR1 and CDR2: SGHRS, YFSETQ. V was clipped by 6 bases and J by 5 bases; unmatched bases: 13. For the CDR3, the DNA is TGCGCCAGCAACCGAGGACAGGGTCGCCCCAACGAGCAGTACTTC. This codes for CASNRGQGRPNEQYF.

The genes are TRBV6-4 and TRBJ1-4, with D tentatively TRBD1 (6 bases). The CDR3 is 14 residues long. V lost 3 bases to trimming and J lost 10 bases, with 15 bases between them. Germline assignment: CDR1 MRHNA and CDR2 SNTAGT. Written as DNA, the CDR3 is TGTGCCAGCAGTGAGTTTGGGGGCCGGGGAAAACTGTTTTTT. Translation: CASSEFGGRGKLFF.

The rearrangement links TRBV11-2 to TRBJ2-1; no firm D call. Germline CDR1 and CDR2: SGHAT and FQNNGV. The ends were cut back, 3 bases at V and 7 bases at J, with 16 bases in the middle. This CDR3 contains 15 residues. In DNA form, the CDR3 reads TGTGCCAGCAGCTTGAGCGCCCGTCGGGTGAATGAGCAGTTCTTC. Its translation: CASSLSARRVNEQFF.

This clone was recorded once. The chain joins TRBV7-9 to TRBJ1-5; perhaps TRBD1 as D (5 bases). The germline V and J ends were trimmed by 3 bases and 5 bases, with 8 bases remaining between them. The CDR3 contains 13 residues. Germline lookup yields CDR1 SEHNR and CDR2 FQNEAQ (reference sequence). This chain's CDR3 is CASSLDNDQPQHF. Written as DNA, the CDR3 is TGTGCCAGCAGCTTGGACAACGATCAGCCCCAGCATTTT.

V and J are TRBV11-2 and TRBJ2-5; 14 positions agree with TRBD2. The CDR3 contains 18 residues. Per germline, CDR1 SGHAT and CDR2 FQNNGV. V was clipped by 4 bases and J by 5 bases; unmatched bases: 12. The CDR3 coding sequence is TGTGCCAGCAGCTCCAGGACTAGCGGGAGGCTGGTGGGGGAGACCCAGTACTTC. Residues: CASSSRTSGRLVGETQYF.